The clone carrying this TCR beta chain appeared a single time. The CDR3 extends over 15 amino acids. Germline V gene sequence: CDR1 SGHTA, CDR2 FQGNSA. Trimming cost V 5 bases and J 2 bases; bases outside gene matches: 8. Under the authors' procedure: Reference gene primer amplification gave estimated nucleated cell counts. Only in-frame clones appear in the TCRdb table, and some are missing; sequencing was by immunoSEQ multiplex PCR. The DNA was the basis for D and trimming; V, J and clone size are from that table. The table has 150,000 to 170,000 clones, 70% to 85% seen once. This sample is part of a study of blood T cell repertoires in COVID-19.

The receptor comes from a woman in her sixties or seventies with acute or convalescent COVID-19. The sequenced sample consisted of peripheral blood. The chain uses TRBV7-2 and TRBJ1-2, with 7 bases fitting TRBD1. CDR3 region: CASSPGQRINYGYTF. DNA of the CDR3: TGTGCCAGCAGCCCGGGACAGAGGATCAACTATGGCTACACCTTC.